This T cell receptor (beta chain) is drawn from a study of human T cells and chemical hapten exposure. Stated time point: patch test 1, 2 weeks after DPC sensitization. The treatment here: therapeutic diphenylcyclopropenone sensitization with weekly scalp DPC. In the library, unique molecular identifiers were attached to individual cDNA molecules. TCRdb recomputed calls from the RACE reads with MiXCR, one row per CDR3 protein. Here the sample spans 95,000 to 130,000 distinct CDR3 sequences, about 12% being singletons. This CDR3 is built from 13 residues. The germline CDR1 and CDR2 sequences are MDHEN and SYDVKM. The V end was cut by 10 bases, the J end by 0 bases, with 12 bases between. In its sample, this clonotype was seen many times. What it binds is not known. Study-level points and caveats: The study found that DPC sensitization did not change TCRs above 1 in 1000 frequency.

The clonotype was recovered from a woman aged 45-60 years with alopecia areata. Some clones in this sample may be carry-over from other donors' samples. V is TRBV28 and J is TRBJ1-2; D gene unclear. The sequences come from whole blood, collected in connection with sensitization to the hapten diphenylcyclopropenone (DPC). The CDR3 nucleotides read TGTGCCATCCCGGCGGTAGCTAACTATGGCTACACCTTC. It translates to CAIPAVANYGYTF.